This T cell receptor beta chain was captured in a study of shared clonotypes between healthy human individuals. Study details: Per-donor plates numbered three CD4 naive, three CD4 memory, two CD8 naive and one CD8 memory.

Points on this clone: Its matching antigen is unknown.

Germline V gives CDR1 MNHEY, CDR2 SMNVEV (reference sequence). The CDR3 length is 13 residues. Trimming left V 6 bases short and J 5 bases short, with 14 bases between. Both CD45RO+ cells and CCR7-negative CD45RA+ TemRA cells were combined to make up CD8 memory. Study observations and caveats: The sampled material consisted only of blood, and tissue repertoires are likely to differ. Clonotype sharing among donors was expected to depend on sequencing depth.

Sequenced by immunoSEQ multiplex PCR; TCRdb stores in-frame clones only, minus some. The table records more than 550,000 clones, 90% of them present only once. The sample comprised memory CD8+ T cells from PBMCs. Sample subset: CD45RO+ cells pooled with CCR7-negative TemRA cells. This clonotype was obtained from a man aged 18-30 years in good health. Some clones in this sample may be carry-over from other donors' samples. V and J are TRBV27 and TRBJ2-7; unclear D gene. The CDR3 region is CASRLSSLDEQYF. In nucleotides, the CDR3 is TGTGCCAGCAGACTTTCTTCCCTCGACGAGCAGTACTTC.